Listed here are 28 T cell receptor beta chains from one sample, sequenced in a study of cytomegalovirus exposure and HLA in healthy donors. The method was immunoSEQ multiplex PCR; TCRdb's version includes in-frame clones alone and lacks a portion of them. The repertoire consists of tens of thousands of clones, with 85% to 90% occurring once and the leading ten covering 3.8%. The source material was PBMCs. Every receptor here comes from a woman younger than 30 in good health and CMV-seropositive.

The V call is TRBV25-1, the J call TRBJ2-1; TRBD2 agrees at 8 bases. This CDR3 is built from 14 residues. Germline V gene data show CDR1 as MGHDK and CDR2 as SYGVNS. Trimming at V came to 6 bases and at J to 6 bases, leaving 7 bases not matched to a gene. DNA for the CDR3: TGTGCCAGCAGAGGAGCGGGAGTTCCCAATGAGCAGTTCTTC. Protein sequence: CASRGAGVPNEQFF.

This clone has just one count. V gene TRBV18 combines with J gene TRBJ1-1, with D possibly being TRBD1 (5 bases). V lost 0 bases, J lost 5 bases, and 10 bases lay in between. The CDR3 loop spans 14 amino acids. Germline CDR1 reads KGHSH; CDR2 reads LQKENI. The CDR3 bases are TGTGCCAGCTCACCACCGGGGCCGCGGACTGAAGCTTTCTTT. Translating it yields CASSPPGPRTEAFF. The full variable domain, rest sourced from reference TRBV18 and TRBJ1-1, is NAGVMQNPRHLVRRRGQEARLRCSPMKGHSHVYWYRQLPEEGLKFMVYLQKENIIDESGMPKERFSAEFPKEGPSILRIQQVVRGDSAAYFCASSPPGPRTEAFFGQGTRLTVV.

V is TRBV14 and J is TRBJ2-2; 7 positions agree with TRBD1. The V and J ends lost 4 bases and 6 bases, in that order; junction bases with no gene match: 5. Germline lookup yields CDR1 SGHDN and CDR2 FVKESK. There are 14 residues in the CDR3. In DNA form, the CDR3 reads TGTGCCAGCAGCCGATCCCAGGGGGCCGGGGAGCTGTTTTTT. Protein: CASSRSQGAGELFF.

The chain couples TRBV7-9 to TRBJ2-3; D is uncertain. The CDR3 is made up of 16 amino acids. V was trimmed by 0 bases and J by 0 bases, leaving 10 bases between them. CDR1 SEHNR and CDR2 FQNEAQ come from the germline V gene (reference sequence). The CDR3 sequence is CASSLALSLSTDTQYF. CDR3 nucleotides: TGTGCCAGCAGCTTAGCTTTATCTCTCAGCACAGATACGCAGTATTTT.

This clone is a singleton in its sample. V usage is TRBV6-4 and J usage is TRBJ2-3; D gene uncertain. V was pared by 0 bases and J by 4 bases, with 8 bases between. Germline CDR1 reads MRHNA; CDR2 reads SNTAGT. The CDR3 runs to 14 residues. The CDR3 DNA reads TGTGCCAGCAGTGACTCCCCCAACTCAGATACGCAGTATTTT. Translating gives CASSDSPNSDTQYF.

The chain uses TRBV30 and TRBJ2-3; 10 positions agree with TRBD1. This CDR3 region has 15 residues. V was pared by 7 bases and J by 2 bases, with 9 bases of the junction left unmatched. CDR1 and CDR2 from the germline V gene are GTSNPN and SVGIG (reference sequence). Here the CDR3 reads CASQTGTGDTDTQYF. The DNA of the CDR3 is TGTGCCTCCCAAACCGGGACAGGGGACACAGATACGCAGTATTTT.

The rearrangement joins TRBV13 to TRBJ2-7; 7 bases align to TRBD2. The CDR3 has 13 amino acids. From germline, CDR1 is PRHDT and CDR2 FYEKMQ (reference sequence). V was pared by 4 bases and J by 6 bases, with 6 bases of the junction left unmatched. DNA for the CDR3: TGTGCCAGCAGCTGGTGGGGCGGGGGCGAGCAGTACTTC. Translation: CASSWWGGGEQYF.

This clone was seen only a few times. The chain is built from TRBV7-2 and TRBJ1-6, with 8 nucleotides matching TRBD1. The CDR3 contains 18 residues. V dropped 4 bases and J dropped 8; count of bases not matched to a gene: 16. Germline CDR1 reads SGHTA; CDR2 reads FQGNSA. CDR3 residues: CASSSGFLSATGDSPLHF. CDR3 nucleotide sequence: TGTGCCAGCAGCTCCGGCTTCCTCTCCGCGACAGGGGATTCACCCCTCCACTTT.

The chain carries TRBV5-4 and TRBJ2-7; TRBD1 aligns across 9 bases. There are 15 residues in the CDR3. V trimming: 2 bases; J trimming: 3 bases; junction bases outside the gene matches: 6. Germline CDR1 reads SGHNT; CDR2 reads YYREEE (reference sequence). CDR3 coding DNA: TGTGCCAGCAGCTTCTGGACAGGGGCCATCTACGAGCAGTACTTC. As protein: CASSFWTGAIYEQYF. Full variable domain (remainder filled in from reference TRBV5-4 and TRBJ2-7): ETGVTQSPTHLIKTRGQQVTLRCSSQSGHNTVSWYQQALGQGPQFIFQYYREEENGRGNFPPRFSGLQFPNYSSELNVNALELDDSALYLCASSFWTGAIYEQYFGPGTRLTVT.

This clone was seen a single time. The chain combines TRBV7-2 with TRBJ2-7; D gene ambiguous. Per germline, CDR1 SGHTA and CDR2 FQGNSA. V gave up 4 bases and J gave up 2 bases, with 6 bases separating them. This CDR3 is 12 amino acids long. The CDR3 is CASSYQTYEQYF. CDR3 nucleotides: TGTGCCAGCAGCTACCAGACCTACGAGCAGTACTTC.

The chain carries TRBV6-1 and TRBJ2-7, with 7 bases that match TRBD2. V trimming: 2 bases; J trimming: 6 bases; junction bases outside the gene matches: 10. Germline CDR1 and CDR2: MNHNS and SASEGT. CDR3 length: 15 amino acids. Written as DNA, the CDR3 is TGTGCCAGCAGTGAACAAGGATACACTAGCGCCGAGCAGTACTTC. Amino acids: CASSEQGYTSAEQYF.

V gene TRBV7-8 combines with J gene TRBJ1-4; tentative D call: TRBD1 (5 bases). This CDR3 has 14 amino acids. Germline CDR1 is SGHVS and CDR2 is FQNEAQ. The V end was cut by 6 bases, the J end by 12 bases, with 20 bases between. The CDR3 region is CASSRLGRTGELFF. The CDR3 DNA follows: TGTGCCAGCAGTAGGTTGGGGCGGACGGGAGAACTGTTTTTT. The full variable domain, its missing parts supplied by reference TRBV7-8 and TRBJ1-4, is GAGVSQSPRYKVAKRGQDVALRCDPISGHVSLFWYQQALGQGPEFLTYFQNEAQLDKSGLPSDRFFAERPEGSVSTLKIQRTQQEDSAVYLCASSRLGRTGELFFGSGTQLSVL.

This chain links TRBV30 with TRBJ2-7; 9 bases are shared with TRBD1. The CDR3 consists of 12 residues. V shed 7 bases and J 3 bases; nucleotides not matched to a gene: 4. Germline CDR1 reads GTSNPN; CDR2 reads SVGIG (reference sequence). CDR3 loop: CALGQGVYEQYF. CDR3 nucleotides: TGTGCCTTGGGACAGGGTGTCTACGAGCAGTACTTC. The complete variable domain, with remaining parts taken from reference TRBV30 and TRBJ2-7, reads SQTIHQWPATLVQPVGSPLSLECTVEGTSNPNLYWYRQAAGRGLQLLFYSVGIGQISSEVPQNLSASRPQDRQFILSSKKLLLSDSGFYLCALGQGVYEQYFGPGTRLTVT.

J is TRBJ1-1 and V is TRBV19, with 9 bases identical to TRBD1. After removal of 3 bases from V and 0 bases from J, the junction contained 2 bases not matched to a gene. Germline values: CDR1 LNHDA, CDR2 SQIVND (reference sequence). The CDR3 extends over 15 amino acids. Here the CDR3 DNA reads TGTGCCAGTAGTATGACAGGGGGTTTGAACACTGAAGCTTTCTTT. Protein: CASSMTGGLNTEAFF.

The rearrangement joins TRBV4-2 to TRBJ2-7, with TRBD1 matching 7 bases. Per germline, CDR1 LGHNA and CDR2 YNFKEQ. Losses at the gene ends were 1 base for V and 0 bases for J; bases not matched to a gene: 3. The CDR3 spans 15 residues. This CDR3 reads CASSQAGTASYEQYF. CDR3 DNA sequence: TGTGCCAGCAGCCAAGCGGGGACAGCCTCCTACGAGCAGTACTTC.

J is TRBJ2-2 and V is TRBV27; D is perhaps TRBD2 (5 bases). The CDR3 extends over 16 amino acids. Germline V gene sequence: CDR1 MNHEY, CDR2 SMNVEV (reference sequence). The V end was cut by 3 bases, the J end by 4 bases, with 15 bases between. In DNA, the CDR3 is TGTGCCAGCAGTTTGCGAGGGAAAGGGTTCACCGGGGAGCTGTTTTTT. Encoded protein: CASSLRGKGFTGELFF.

The rearrangement uses TRBV5-1 and TRBJ2-6, with D perhaps matching TRBD1 (6 bases). V dropped 0 bases and J dropped 4 bases, with 14 bases sitting between them. Germline CDR1 and CDR2: SGHRS and YFSETQ. The CDR3 contains 17 residues. CDR3 bases: TGCGCCAGCAGCTTGGTACAGGGCCCCTTCGGGGCCAACGTCCTGACTTTC. Translating it yields CASSLVQGPFGANVLTF.

This chain joins TRBV5-5 and TRBJ1-5; D remains ambiguous. The CDR3 consists of 12 residues. V was shortened by 5 bases and J by 7 bases, with 10 bases between the two germline ends. Germline V lookup: CDR1 SGHKS, CDR2 YYEKEE (reference sequence). CDR3: CASSRLGQPQHF. Here the CDR3 DNA reads TGTGCCAGCAGTCGACTCGGACAGCCCCAGCATTTT.

The CDR3, as DNA: TGTGCCTGGAGTGTATTTTTAGGGGGTACCGGGGAGCTGTTTTTT. The encoded protein is CAWSVFLGGTGELFF. The rearrangement joins TRBV30 to TRBJ2-2; weak D call: TRBD1 (6 bases). The germline CDR1 and CDR2 sequences are GTSNPN and SVGIG (reference sequence). With 0 bases removed from V and 5 bases from J, the gap between germline ends came to 13 bases. The CDR3 consists of 15 residues.

This clone was recorded a few times. The V gene is TRBV4-2, the J gene TRBJ1-1; the match to TRBD1 covers 7 bases. Per germline, CDR1 LGHNA and CDR2 YNFKEQ. V gave up 0 bases and J gave up 4 bases; unmatched junction bases: 5. CDR3 length equals 15 residues. The CDR3 DNA reads TGTGCCAGCAGCCAAGAGGAGGGGGCGAGCACTGAAGCTTTCTTT. This gives the protein CASSQEEGASTEAFF.

The V call is TRBV30, the J call TRBJ1-1; D gene ambiguous. V was pared by 4 bases and J by 0 bases, with 6 bases between. Germline assignment: CDR1 GTSNPN and CDR2 SVGIG (reference sequence). The CDR3 totals 12 residues. CDR3 residues: CAWTGMNTEAFF. The DNA for the CDR3 is TGTGCCTGGACCGGTATGAACACTGAAGCTTTCTTT.

This chain links TRBV5-4 with TRBJ2-7; 9 nucleotides match TRBD2. CDR1 and CDR2 from the germline V gene are SGHNT and YYREEE (reference sequence). The length of the CDR3 is 15 residues. Trimming at V came to 0 bases and at J to 3 bases, leaving 4 bases not matched to a gene. The CDR3 here is CASSLAAGGRYEQYF. CDR3 in DNA: TGTGCCAGCAGCTTGGCGGCGGGGGGGCGCTACGAGCAGTACTTC. Using reference TRBV5-4 and TRBJ2-7 for the parts outside the CDR3, the full variable domain is ETGVTQSPTHLIKTRGQQVTLRCSSQSGHNTVSWYQQALGQGPQFIFQYYREEENGRGNFPPRFSGLQFPNYSSELNVNALELDDSALYLCASSLAAGGRYEQYFGPGTRLTVT.

CDR3 in DNA: TGTGCCATCAGTGTCAGCCAGGGAGGCGAGCAGTACTTC. It translates to CAISVSQGGEQYF. The chain recombines TRBV10-3 with TRBJ2-7; a weak D match, TRBD2 (6 bases). CDR1 is ENHRY, CDR2 SYGVKD, per germline. This CDR3 region has 13 residues. With 4 bases removed from V and 6 bases from J, the gap between germline ends came to 13 bases.

The chain joins TRBV2 to TRBJ2-1, with 13 positions matching TRBD2. The CDR3 contains 16 residues. Trimming cost V 2 bases and J 7 bases; bases outside gene matches: 5. Germline V gene data show CDR1 as SNHLY and CDR2 as FYNNEI. In nucleotides, the CDR3 is TGTGCCAGCAGTGAAATCCGGACTAGCGGGGGAAATGAGCAGTTCTTC. It is translated as CASSEIRTSGGNEQFF.

The CDR3 region has the DNA TGTGCCAGCAGAAAAACAGGGGCATTTGAAGCTTTCTTT. Its translation is CASRKTGAFEAFF. The chain employs TRBV27 and TRBJ1-1; 7 bases match TRBD1. This CDR3 is 13 amino acids long. CDR1 and CDR2 (germline): MNHEY, SMNVEV (reference sequence). Trimming at V came to 6 bases and at J to 7 bases, leaving 8 bases not matched to a gene.

J is TRBJ2-7 and V is TRBV28; possible D gene TRBD2, 5 bases. Germline assignment: CDR1 MDHEN and CDR2 SYDVKM. The CDR3 loop spans 15 amino acids. Trimming took off 6 bases at V and 4 bases at J, with 19 bases between the two ends. CDR3 sequence (DNA): TGTGCCAGCAGCCCCCCGGGGAACCTTTTTTACGAGCAGTACTTC. This translates into CASSPPGNLFYEQYF.

This sequence joins TRBV19 and TRBJ1-6; D is ambiguous. The CDR3 is made up of 17 amino acids. The germline V gene encodes CDR1 LNHDA and CDR2 SQIVND (reference sequence). Deletions cut 2 bases from V and 7 bases from J, with 18 bases between. The DNA for the CDR3 is TGTGCCAGTAGTATACCAACCCCGGCCGGAGGGAATTCACCCCTCCACTTT. Amino acids: CASSIPTPAGGNSPLHF.

The rearrangement joins TRBV5-1 to TRBJ2-3; 7 bases are a match to TRBD2. Germline V gene lookup returns CDR1 SGHRS and CDR2 YFSETQ. There are 14 residues in the CDR3. With 0 bases clipped from V and 5 bases from J, the junction kept 3 bases outside the gene matches. DNA of the CDR3: TGCGCCAGCAGCTTGGGTCTAGCGGTAGATACGCAGTATTTT. Residues: CASSLGLAVDTQYF.